One and the same sample provided the 7 T cell receptor beta chains below, sequenced in a study of regulatory T cells in long-lasting Graves disease. Time point noted: newly diagnosed GD, antithyroid drugs for less than 3 months. With RNA extracted from PBMCs as input, the TCR library was made. CDR3 regions were amplified by Arm-PCR using iRepertoire HTBI primers to build TCR beta libraries. One entry per CDR3 protein, called by TCRdb with MiXCR from the multiplex PCR reads. In the table there are about 560,000 distinct CDR3 sequences, 15% to 20% of which are singletons. These same records also appear under a second study, on T cells in Graves' hyperthyroidism and ophthalmopathy.

The input for sequencing was peripheral blood mononuclear cells (PBMCs), taken at new diagnosis, from a patient treated with antithyroid drugs. These receptors all stem from a man aged 18 to 29 with Graves disease.

This clonotype was recorded many times. The chain couples TRBV7-9 to TRBJ2-3; tentative D call: TRBD1 (5 bases). Trimming left V 0 bases short and J 0 bases short, with 10 bases between. CDR3 length: 16 amino acids. The germline V gene has CDR1 SEHNR and CDR2 FQNEAQ (reference sequence). CDR3 DNA sequence: TGTGCCAGCAGCTTAGCTTGGACATCTAGCACAGATACGCAGTATTTT. It yields the protein CASSLAWTSSTDTQYF. The variable domain in full, with the rest retrieved from reference TRBV7-9 and TRBJ2-3, is DTGVSQNPRHKITKRGQNVTFRCDPISEHNRLYWYRQTLGQGPEFLTYFQNEAQLEKSRLLSDRFSAERPKGSFSTLEIQRTEQGDSAMYLCASSLAWTSSTDTQYFGPGTRLTVL.

This clonotype was seen many times. The chain carries TRBV27 and TRBJ2-5; 11 bases match TRBD2. J lost 5 bases, V lost 4 bases, and 9 bases had no gene match. Looked up from germline, CDR1 is MNHEY and CDR2 is SMNVEV (reference sequence). This CDR3 has 16 residues. The chain's CDR3 is CASSYLAGGLLETQYF. The CDR3 DNA reads TGTGCCAGCAGTTACCTAGCGGGAGGTTTATTGGAGACCCAGTACTTC.

As regards this clonotype: The junction departs from the called germline gene at one end, perhaps through a read error. V gene TRBV11-1 combines with J gene TRBJ2-3; D is ambiguous. The DNA end is more similar to TRBJ2-5, so the J call may be wrong. Germline CDR1 SGHAT, CDR2 FQDESV (reference sequence). This CDR3 spans 13 amino acids. The CDR3 DNA sequence: TGCGCCAGCAGCCCTTCGTCAGAAGAGGCCCAGTACTTC. It translates to CASSPSSEEAQYF.

This clonotype came up many times. The V and J genes are TRBV30 and TRBJ2-1; TRBD1 agrees at 7 bases. Germline-derived CDR1 and CDR2 are GTSNPN and SVGIG (reference sequence). This CDR3 contains 15 residues. The V segment lost 0 bases and the J segment 4 bases; nucleotides outside the gene matches: 6. In nucleotides, the CDR3 is TGTGCCTGGAGTGTACTCGGGACAGCTTACAATGAGCAGTTCTTC. Protein product: CAWSVLGTAYNEQFF.

This clonotype was observed many times. The chain carries TRBV30 and TRBJ2-1; a possible D gene is TRBD1 (5 bases). The germline gives CDR1 GTSNPN, CDR2 SVGIG (reference sequence). V lost 1 base, J lost 1 base, and 5 bases lay in between. This CDR3 is 13 amino acids long. CDR3 sequence reads: CAWSEGSYNEQFF. Written as DNA, the CDR3 is TGTGCCTGGAGTGAGGGGTCCTACAATGAGCAGTTCTTC.

This clonotype was counted many times. The chain couples TRBV20-1 to TRBJ2-3; 9 bases align to TRBD2. The CDR3 sequence is 19 residues long. CDR1 DFQATT and CDR2 SNEGSKA come from the germline V gene (reference sequence). V trimming: 5 bases; J trimming: 0 bases; junction bases outside the gene matches: 18. DNA of the CDR3: TGCAGTGCTGGCCTGAAAGGCGGGAGGGCAAAGGGGAGCACAGATACGCAGTATTTT. It specifies CSAGLKGGRAKGSTDTQYF.

This clonotype was seen at least ten times. The rearrangement links TRBV5-5 to TRBJ2-7; D unclear. Germline V gene data show CDR1 as SGHKS and CDR2 as YYEKEE (reference sequence). There are 12 residues in the CDR3. With 4 bases removed from V and 12 bases from J, the gap between germline ends came to 17 bases. The CDR3 region has the DNA TGTGCCAGCAGCCCGGACGGGCGATCGGGGTACTTC. Translating gives CASSPDGRSGYF.